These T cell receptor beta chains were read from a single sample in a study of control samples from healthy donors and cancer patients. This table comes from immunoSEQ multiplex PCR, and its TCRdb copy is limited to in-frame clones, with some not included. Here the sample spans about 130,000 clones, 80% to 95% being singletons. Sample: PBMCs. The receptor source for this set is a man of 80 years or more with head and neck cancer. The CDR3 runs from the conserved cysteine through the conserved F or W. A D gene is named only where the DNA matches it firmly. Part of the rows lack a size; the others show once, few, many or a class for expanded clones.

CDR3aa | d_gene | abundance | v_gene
CASSEGRGGLGYEQFF | TRBD2 | NA | TRBV2
CSGSASTEAFF | NA | NA | TRBV20-1
CASSLLGGGQNYGYTF | NA | NA | TRBV4-1
CASSGIYGTEAFF | NA | NA | TRBV12-3/TRBV12-4
CASSTSGSKAGTQYF | TRBD2 | NA | TRBV19
CASGRDPYNEQFF | NA | NA | TRBV12-5
CASSKLTRGRIQETQYF | NA | NA | TRBV6-2/TRBV6-3
CASSSTGVGYTF | TRBD1 | NA | TRBV6-5
CASSKKETAYEQYF | NA | NA | TRBV21-1
CASSLDSQGTHLGNEQFF | NA | NA | TRBV7-9
CASSIEGSQPQHF | NA | NA | TRBV5-1
CASSLGPKNTIYF | NA | NA | TRBV5-1
CASSFGTSGGDEQFF | TRBD2 | NA | TRBV5-1
CASTGTARYNSPLHF | TRBD1 | NA | TRBV5-6
CASSYSRTGGGGEQYF | NA | NA | TRBV6-5
CASSQDRGGTVNEKLFF | TRBD1 | NA | TRBV4-1
CASSGQPSNQPQHF | NA | NA | TRBV27
CASSLAPGGGSPLHF | TRBD1 | NA | TRBV5-5
CASSEDPTRPQHF | NA | NA | TRBV6-1
CASSPGLEWTNEQFF | TRBD2 | NA | TRBV5-1
CATSRDSRSSYEQYF | NA | NA | TRBV15
CAWSVFGVNGYTF | NA | NA | TRBV30
CASSVSGTGGNTIYF | NA | NA | TRBV6-4
CAISDRDRGTSYEQYF | TRBD1 | NA | TRBV10-3
CASSAETVNTEAFF | NA | few | TRBV2
CATSDSGTGNEQYF | TRBD1 | NA | TRBV24-1